Reported below is one T cell receptor beta chain. This entry is derived from a study of blood T cell repertoires in COVID-19. The authors' processing: Reference gene primer amplification yielded estimated nucleated cell counts. Data came from immunoSEQ multiplex PCR; TCRdb stores just in-frame clones and leaves some out. Clonal size and the V and J genes are those of that table, whereas D and trimming came from the DNA. This sample yields approximately 36,000 clones, of which about 88% are seen a single time; around 2.5% belongs to the top ten. The CDR3 totals 14 residues. Germline assignment: CDR1 SGHTA and CDR2 FQGTGA. The germline V and J ends were trimmed by 2 bases and 1 base, with 8 bases remaining between them.

The chain has TRBV7-3 and TRBJ2-5, with a weak D call TRBD2 (6 bases). The sequenced sample was peripheral blood. The clonotype comes from a human donor in a cohort sampled during active COVID-19. CDR3 DNA sequence: TGTGCCAGCAGCTTAGGGGGGATCCAAGAGACCCAGTACTTC. This codes for CASSLGGIQETQYF.